Included here is one TCR beta chain sequence, with context. This sample was included in a study of blood T cell repertoires in COVID-19. In the study overall: Samples taken during acute and convalescent COVID-19 were collected in the United States, Italy and Spain.

V lost 0 bases to trimming and J lost 5 bases, with 14 bases between them. The CDR3 has 15 residues. Germline assignment: CDR1 SGHKS and CDR2 YYEKEE (reference sequence). Generated by immunoSEQ multiplex PCR, the TCRdb table keeps only in-frame clones and is missing some. The sample yields about 480,000 clones, less than 90% seen once. This receptor was taken from an older woman who had recovered from COVID-19. The specimen was PBMCs or T cells enriched from blood (not recorded which). This rearrangement joins TRBV5-5 to TRBJ1-1, with a tentative D call TRBD1 (6 bases). The CDR3 nucleotides are TGTGCCAGCAGCTTGGGACAGGCAACTTCTACTGAAGCTTTCTTT. Its translation: CASSLGQATSTEAFF. Supplemented by reference TRBV5-5 and TRBJ1-1, the full variable domain reads DAGVTQSPTHLIKTRGQQVTLRCSPISGHKSVSWYQQVLGQGPQFIFQYYEKEERGRGNFPDRFSARQFPNYSSELNVNALLLGDSALYLCASSLGQATSTEAFFGQGTRLTVV.